This T cell receptor (beta chain) was sequenced in a study of PD-1 blockade in classical Hodgkin lymphoma. Produced via immunoSEQ multiplex PCR; TCRdb's table is partial and in-frame only. The sample contains tens of thousands of clones, 87% of which appear only once. Relapse was seen in all patients after autologous stem cell transplantation, and brentuximab vedotin exposure was variable. Trimming pared 3 bases from V and 1 base from J, leaving 12 bases between. The CDR3 consists of 15 residues. The germline V gene encodes CDR1 KGHSH and CDR2 LQKENI. The TCR originated in a human donor with classical Hodgkin lymphoma. This rearrangement joins TRBV18 to TRBJ2-5; D is tentatively TRBD1 or TRBD2 (5 bases each). The sequenced sample was peripheral blood mononuclear cells (PBMCs), obtained at baseline. The CDR3 loop is CASSPVSGRQETQYF. The CDR3 region has the DNA TGTGCCAGCTCACCGGTCTCGGGACGCCAAGAGACCCAGTACTTC.